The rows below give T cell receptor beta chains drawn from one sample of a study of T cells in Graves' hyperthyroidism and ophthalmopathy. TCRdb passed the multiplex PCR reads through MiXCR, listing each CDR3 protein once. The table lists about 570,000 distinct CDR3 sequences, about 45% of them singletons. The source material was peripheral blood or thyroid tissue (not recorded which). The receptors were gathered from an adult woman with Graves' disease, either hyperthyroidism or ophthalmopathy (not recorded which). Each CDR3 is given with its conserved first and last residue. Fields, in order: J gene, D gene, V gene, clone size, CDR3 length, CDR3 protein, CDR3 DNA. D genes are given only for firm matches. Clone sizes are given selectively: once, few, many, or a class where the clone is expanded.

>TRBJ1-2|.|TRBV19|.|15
CASSPVAEIGNGYTF
TGTGCCAGTAGTCCCGTCGCTGAGATTGGAAATGGCTACACCTTC
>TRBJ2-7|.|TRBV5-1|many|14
CASKGGVSSYEQYF
TGCGCCAGCAAGGGCGGGGTAAGCTCCTACGAGCAGTACTTC
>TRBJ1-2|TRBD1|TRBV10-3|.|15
CAIVRDRSSEDGYTF
TGTGCCATAGTCCGGGACAGGAGTTCTGAAGATGGCTACACCTTC
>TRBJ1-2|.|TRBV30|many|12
CAWSRQKSGYTF
TGTGCCTGGAGTCGACAGAAAAGCGGCTACACCTTC
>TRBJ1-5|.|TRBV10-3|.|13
CAIREALGQPQHF
TGTGCCATCAGGGAGGCCCTTGGTCAGCCCCAGCATTTT
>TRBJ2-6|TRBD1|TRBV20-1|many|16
CSAAGGTGFRANVLTF
TGCAGTGCAGCCGGAGGGACAGGGTTTAGGGCCAACGTCCTGACTTTC
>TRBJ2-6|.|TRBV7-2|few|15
CASSSYGSGANVLTF
TGTGCCAGCAGCTCGTACGGCTCTGGGGCCAACGTCCTGACTTTC
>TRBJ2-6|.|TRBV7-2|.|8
CASSGGTF
TGTGCCAGCAGCGGAGGGACTTTC
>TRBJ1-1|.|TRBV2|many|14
CASTRGAGDTEAFF
TGTGCCAGCACCAGAGGGGCAGGGGACACTGAAGCTTTCTTT
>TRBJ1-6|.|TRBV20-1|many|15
CSVKGLSSYNSPLHF
TGCAGTGTGAAGGGACTGAGCTCCTATAATTCACCCCTCCACTTT
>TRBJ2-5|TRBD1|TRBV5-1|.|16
CASRRRTGLYNETQYF
TGCGCCAGCAGACGCAGGACAGGGCTATACAATGAGACCCAGTACTTC
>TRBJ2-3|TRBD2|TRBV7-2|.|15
CASSLVASGGRTQYF
TGTGCCAGCAGCTTAGTTGCTAGCGGGGGGAGGACGCAGTATTTT
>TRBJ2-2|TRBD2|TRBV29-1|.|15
CSVGGLAGGEGELFF
TGCAGCGTTGGGGGACTAGCGGGGGGAGAGGGGGAGCTGTTTTTT
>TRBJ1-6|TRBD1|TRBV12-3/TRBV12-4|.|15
CASSQGTAFNSPLHF
TGTGCCAGCAGCCAAGGGACAGCGTTTAATTCACCCCTCCACTTT
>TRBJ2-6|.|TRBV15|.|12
CATSREGGTEAF
TGTGCCACCAGCAGAGAAGGTGGGACTGAAGCTTTC
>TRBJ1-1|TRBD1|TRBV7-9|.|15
CASSFRRQGMTEAFF
TGTGCCAGCAGCTTTCGCCGACAGGGGATGACTGAAGCTTTCTTT
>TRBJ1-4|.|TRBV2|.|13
CASKGTSNEKLFF
TGTGCCAGCAAGGGGACGTCTAATGAAAAACTGTTTTTT
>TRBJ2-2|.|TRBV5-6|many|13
CASSFGPTGELFF
TGTGCCAGCAGCTTTGGCCCCACCGGGGAGCTGTTTTTT
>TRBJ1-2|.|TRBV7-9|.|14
CASSFGSAFYGYTF
TGTGCCAGCAGCTTTGGGTCAGCTTTCTATGGCTACACCTTC
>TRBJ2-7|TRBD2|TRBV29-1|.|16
CSALVGLAGGSYEQYF
TGCAGCGCCCTAGTGGGCCTAGCGGGAGGCTCCTACGAGCAGTACTTC